These 23 T cell receptor beta chains share one sample of origin, sequenced in a study of cytomegalovirus exposure and HLA in healthy donors. PCR employed 60 Vbeta and 13 Jbeta primers. Clones were sequenced by immunoSEQ multiplex PCR, and TCRdb holds only the in-frame ones, with some missing. The sample lists around 130,000 clones, around 83% occurring once. The sample taken for sequencing was PBMCs. These receptors all come from a woman in her 30s in good health and CMV-seropositive.

This chain joins TRBV5-1 and TRBJ2-5; 12 nucleotides match TRBD2. The CDR3 loop spans 16 amino acids. Germline assignment: CDR1 SGHRS and CDR2 YFSETQ. The V segment lost 0 bases and the J segment 0 bases; nucleotides outside the gene matches: 0. CDR3 region: CASSLGTSGDQETQYF. For the CDR3, the DNA is TGCGCCAGCAGCTTGGGGACTAGCGGGGACCAAGAGACCCAGTACTTC.

The V and J genes are TRBV5-6 and TRBJ1-2; maybe TRBD1 (5 bases). From germline, CDR1 is SGHDT and CDR2 YYEEEE. The CDR3 is 19 amino acids. V lost 7 bases and J 4 bases, leaving 32 bases between the germline ends. This chain's CDR3 is CASLWLTWDSSPRFYGYTF. The CDR3 nucleotides are TGTGCCAGCCTATGGTTAACCTGGGACTCCTCCCCGAGGTTCTATGGCTACACCTTC. The variable domain in full, completed from reference TRBV5-6 and TRBJ1-2, reads DAGVTQSPTHLIKTRGQQVTLRCSPKSGHDTVSWYQQALGQGPQFIFQYYEEEERQRGNFPDRFSGHQFPNYSSELNVNALLLGDSALYLCASLWLTWDSSPRFYGYTFGSGTRLTVV.

The chain recombines TRBV29-1 with TRBJ1-5; D remains ambiguous. In germline, CDR1 is SQVTM, CDR2 ANQGSEA. The CDR3 length is 12 residues. Trimming left V 6 bases short and J 5 bases short, with 11 bases between. CDR3 sequence reads: CSVAGSDQPQHF. The CDR3 nucleotides are TGCAGCGTGGCAGGTTCCGATCAGCCCCAGCATTTT. The whole variable domain, filled in from reference TRBV29-1 and TRBJ1-5, reads SAVISQKPSRDICQRGTSLTIQCQVDSQVTMMFWYRQQPGQSLTLIATANQGSEATYESGFVIDKFPISRPNLTFSTLTVSNMSPEDSSIYLCSVAGSDQPQHFGDGTRLSIL.

The gene calls are TRBV5-5 and TRBJ1-1; D might be TRBD1 (6 bases). V was trimmed by 1 base and J by 8 bases, leaving 9 bases between them. CDR3 length: 12 residues. Per the germline V gene, CDR1 is SGHKS and CDR2 is YYEKEE (reference sequence). The CDR3 DNA reads TGTGCCAGCAGCTTGATAGACAGGGAAGCTTTCTTT. It yields the protein CASSLIDREAFF.

The chain links TRBV30 to TRBJ1-6, with D perhaps TRBD1 (6 bases). The germline V and J ends were trimmed by 2 bases and 0 bases, with 17 bases remaining between them. The germline V gene encodes CDR1 GTSNPN and CDR2 SVGIG (reference sequence). CDR3 size: 18 residues. The DNA of the CDR3 is TGTGCCTGGAGTCTCGACAGGTACACGAGCTCCTATAATTCACCCCTCCACTTT. This translates into CAWSLDRYTSSYNSPLHF.

V is TRBV28 and J is TRBJ2-1; 11 nucleotides align to TRBD2. Trimming removed 5 bases from V and 8 bases from J; junction bases left unmatched: 8. CDR1 is MDHEN, CDR2 SYDVKM, per germline. CDR3 length: 15 amino acids. The CDR3 sequence: CASSLIAGGLDEQFF. CDR3 sequence (DNA): TGTGCCAGCAGTCTCATAGCGGGAGGGTTGGATGAGCAGTTCTTC.

The V gene is TRBV19, the J gene TRBJ2-3, with TRBD2 identical over 13 bases. Per the germline V gene, CDR1 is LNHDA and CDR2 is SQIVND (reference sequence). The junction had 11 bases not matched to a gene; V was cut back by 5 bases and J by 6 bases. The CDR3 contains 17 residues. This CDR3 reads CASSPRTSGRSRDTQYF. Written as DNA, the CDR3 is TGTGCCAGTAGTCCTCGGACTAGCGGGAGATCACGGGATACGCAGTATTTT.

The chain is built from TRBV27 and TRBJ1-6, with 7 bases matching TRBD1. J gave up 8 bases and V 6 bases, and 4 bases lay outside the gene matches. CDR3 size: 13 residues. Per germline, CDR1 MNHEY and CDR2 SMNVEV (reference sequence). CDR3 region: CASSPTGDSPLHF. CDR3 coding DNA: TGTGCCAGCAGCCCCACAGGGGATTCACCCCTCCACTTT.

The rearrangement links TRBV5-1 to TRBJ2-7; weak D call: TRBD1 (5 bases). V was pared by 2 bases and J by 5 bases, with 11 bases between. From germline, CDR1 is SGHRS and CDR2 YFSETQ. The CDR3 extends over 13 amino acids. The CDR3 nucleotides read TGCGCCAGCAGCTTTCAGCAGGGCGACGAGCAGTACTTC. This sequence encodes CASSFQQGDEQYF. Full variable domain (remainder filled in from reference TRBV5-1 and TRBJ2-7): KAGVTQTPRYLIKTRGQQVTLSCSPISGHRSVSWYQQTPGQGLQFLFEYFSETQRNKGNFPGRFSGRQFSNSRSEMNVSTLELGDSALYLCASSFQQGDEQYFGPGTRLTVT.

This CDR3 is CASSATPNQPQHF. CDR3 sequence (DNA): TGTGCCAGCAGTGCGACACCCAATCAGCCCCAGCATTTT. The J gene is TRBJ1-5, the V gene TRBV6-5, with D unclear. Germline V gene data show CDR1 as MNHEY and CDR2 as SVGAGI. There are 13 residues in the CDR3. Trimming took 5 bases from V and 3 from J, leaving 8 bases between them.

V usage is TRBV28 and J usage is TRBJ2-7, with 11 bases that match TRBD2. Germline lookup yields CDR1 MDHEN and CDR2 SYDVKM. This CDR3 has 14 amino acids. With V trimmed by 6 bases and J by 2 bases, 3 bases remained unmatched. CDR3 sequence (DNA): TGTGCCAGCAGGCTTAGCGGGGGGGCCTACGAGCAGTACTTC. This translates into CASRLSGGAYEQYF.

V is TRBV5-1 and J is TRBJ2-5; 7 bases agree with TRBD2. This CDR3 region has 13 residues. Germline V gene sequence: CDR1 SGHRS, CDR2 YFSETQ. Germline trimming cut 2 bases from V and 7 bases from J; bases unmatched to any gene: 5. CDR3 region: CASSLTSDGTQYF. DNA of the CDR3: TGCGCCAGCAGCTTAACTAGCGACGGGACCCAGTACTTC.

The chain couples TRBV18 to TRBJ1-2; TRBD1 aligns across 8 bases. Trimming removed 3 bases from V and 7 bases from J; junction bases left unmatched: 4. The CDR3 loop spans 13 amino acids. Germline V gene data show CDR1 as KGHSH and CDR2 as LQKENI. CDR3 in amino acids: CASSPDRGVGYTF. The CDR3 nucleotides read TGTGCCAGCTCACCTGACAGGGGCGTTGGCTACACCTTC.

V gene TRBV9 combines with J gene TRBJ1-1; 9 bases map to TRBD1. Germline CDR1 SGDLS, CDR2 YYNGEE. This CDR3 has 15 residues. V lost 3 bases to trimming and J lost 4 bases; unmatched junction nucleotides: 7. Written as DNA, the CDR3 is TGTGCCAGCAGCGCCACGACAGGGGGGATCACTGAAGCTTTCTTT. It codes for CASSATTGGITEAFF.

The gene calls are TRBV7-3 and TRBJ2-2; D ambiguous. This CDR3 is 13 amino acids long. Germline assignment: CDR1 SGHTA and CDR2 FQGTGA. The germline V and J ends were trimmed by 5 bases and 2 bases, with 6 bases remaining between them. The CDR3 bases are TGTGCCAGCAGCCCAATTAACACCGGGGAGCTGTTTTTT. Residues: CASSPINTGELFF. Full variable domain (rest looked up from reference TRBV7-3 and TRBJ2-2): GAGVSQTPSNKVTEKGKYVELRCDPISGHTALYWYRQSLGQGPEFLIYFQGTGAADDSGLPNDRFFAVRPEGSVSTLKIQRTERGDSAVYLCASSPINTGELFFGEGSRLTVL.

This chain connects TRBV2 to TRBJ1-2; the D gene is possibly TRBD1 (5 bases). The CDR3 totals 13 residues. Deletions cut 5 bases from V and 3 bases from J, with 10 bases between. Germline V gene data show CDR1 as SNHLY and CDR2 as FYNNEI. As DNA, the CDR3 is TGTGCCAGCAGTTACCGACAGTACTATGGCTACACCTTC. This codes for CASSYRQYYGYTF.

The V and J genes are TRBV2 and TRBJ1-2; a weak D match, TRBD1 (5 bases). Germline V lookup: CDR1 SNHLY, CDR2 FYNNEI. The CDR3 covers 13 residues. V was cut by 6 bases and J by 8 bases, with 16 bases left in between. The chain's CDR3 is CASRPQGGLGYTF. DNA for the CDR3: TGTGCCAGCAGGCCCCAGGGAGGCCTCGGCTACACCTTC. The full variable domain, with the rest looked up from reference TRBV2 and TRBJ1-2, is EPEVTQTPSHQVTQMGQEVILRCVPISNHLYFYWYRQILGQKVEFLVSFYNNEISEKSEIFDDQFSVERPDGSNFTLKIRSTKLEDSAMYFCASRPQGGLGYTFGSGTRLTVV.

The chain employs TRBV25-1 and TRBJ1-4; the match to TRBD1 covers 7 bases. V lost 3 bases and J lost 7; bases outside the gene matches: 5. This CDR3 comprises 14 residues. CDR1 and CDR2 (germline): MGHDK, SYGVNS. CDR3 coding DNA: TGTGCCAGCAGTGAGGGGCAGGGGGGTGAAAAACTGTTTTTT. It translates to CASSEGQGGEKLFF.

The chain employs TRBV5-1 and TRBJ2-1, with 7 bases aligning to TRBD1. This CDR3 contains 15 residues. V lost 5 bases, J lost 5 bases, and 10 bases stayed unmatched. The V gene's germline CDR1 is SGHRS and CDR2 YFSETQ. The DNA for the CDR3 is TGCGCCAGCAGTGACGGGACAGCACTCAACAATGAGCAGTTCTTC. It translates to CASSDGTALNNEQFF.

The rearrangement uses TRBV5-1 and TRBJ1-2; 8 nucleotides match TRBD1. In germline, CDR1 is SGHRS, CDR2 YFSETQ. The CDR3 is 15 amino acids. V shed 3 bases, J shed 4 bases, and the junction held 8 bases outside the gene matches. CDR3 amino acids: CASSSRTGKFYGYTF. The CDR3, as DNA: TGCGCCAGCAGCTCCAGGACAGGGAAATTCTATGGCTACACCTTC.

V and J are TRBV10-2 and TRBJ2-7; 11 bases line up with TRBD1. V lost 0 bases, J lost 3 bases, and 4 bases stayed unmatched. Germline values: CDR1 WSHSY, CDR2 SAAADI. The CDR3 has 16 amino acids. CDR3 in DNA: TGCGCCAGCAGTGAGTCTCGGACAGGGGGCGTCTACGAGCAGTACTTC. This sequence encodes CASSESRTGGVYEQYF.

The CDR3 loop reads CASSPIAGTQETQYF. The CDR3 bases are TGTGCCAGCTCACCAATAGCGGGTACGCAAGAGACCCAGTACTTC. V is TRBV18 and J is TRBJ2-5; 7 bases match TRBD2. The CDR3 runs 15 residues. Germline V gene sequence: CDR1 KGHSH, CDR2 LQKENI. V dropped 2 bases and J dropped 2; count of bases not matched to a gene: 5. Full variable domain (remainder filled in from reference TRBV18 and TRBJ2-5): NAGVMQNPRHLVRRRGQEARLRCSPMKGHSHVYWYRQLPEEGLKFMVYLQKENIIDESGMPKERFSAEFPKEGPSILRIQQVVRGDSAAYFCASSPIAGTQETQYFGPGTRLLVL.

The CDR3 sequence is CASSQASGGANYGYTF. The CDR3 DNA follows: TGTGCCAGCAGCCAAGCGTCAGGGGGAGCTAACTATGGCTACACCTTC. The chain links TRBV4-2 to TRBJ1-2, with TRBD1 identical over 7 bases. V trimming: 1 base; J trimming: 0 bases; junction bases outside the gene matches: 5. Germline values: CDR1 LGHNA, CDR2 YNFKEQ. The CDR3 is made up of 16 amino acids.